This is a list of T cell receptor beta chains from one sample in a study of blood T cell repertoires in COVID-19. Sequenced by immunoSEQ multiplex PCR; TCRdb stores in-frame clones only, minus some. The data hold about 220,000 clones, with approximately 85% observed a single time. Material for sequencing was peripheral blood. Source of these receptors: a man aged 45-65 years who had recovered from COVID-19. Each CDR3 is given with its conserved first and last residue. D genes are given only for firm matches. A clone size is listed for some rows: how often the clone was seen (once, few, many), or a class if it is expanded.

TRBD2	.	TRBV5-1	TRBJ2-1	CASSSRLAGGVEQFF	TGCGCCAGCAGCTCCAGACTAGCGGGAGGGGTTGAGCAGTTCTTC
TRBD2	.	TRBV28	TRBJ2-1	CASSLLTSGAYNEQFF	TGTGCCAGCAGTTTGCTGACTAGCGGGGCCTACAATGAGCAGTTCTTC
TRBD1	.	TRBV4-1	TRBJ1-2	CASSRPGQGFDGYTF	TGCGCCAGCAGCCGACCGGGACAGGGGTTCGATGGCTACACCTTC
.	.	TRBV5-1	TRBJ1-1	CASSFRGGVNTEAFF	TGCGCCAGCAGCTTCCGTGGGGGGGTGAACACTGAAGCTTTCTTT
TRBD1	.	TRBV11-2	TRBJ2-4	CASSRTGGKNIQYF	TGTGCCAGCAGCCGGACAGGAGGCAAAAACATTCAGTACTTC
TRBD1	.	TRBV27	TRBJ1-5	CASSFSTGALNQPQHF	TGTGCCAGCAGTTTCTCGACAGGGGCGCTCAATCAGCCCCAGCATTTT
TRBD2	.	TRBV5-1	TRBJ2-1	CASSSTQTSGSNEQFF	TGCGCCAGCAGCTCAACCCAGACTAGCGGGAGCAATGAGCAGTTCTTC
.	.	TRBV28	TRBJ1-3	CASSSWPEVGNTIYF	TGTGCCAGCAGTTCCTGGCCTGAGGTTGGAAACACCATATATTTT
TRBD2	.	TRBV5-8	TRBJ2-1	CASSRVLRATSGSRNEQFF	TGTGCCAGCAGCCGAGTGCTAAGGGCGACTAGCGGGAGTAGGAATGAGCAGTTCTTC
TRBD1	once	TRBV5-1	TRBJ2-6	CASSWGQGARSGANVLTF	TGCGCCAGCAGCTGGGGGCAGGGGGCCCGCTCTGGGGCCAACGTCCTGACTTTC
TRBD2	.	TRBV11-2	TRBJ2-5	CASSLIFLAGGMETQYF	TGTGCCAGCAGCTTAATTTTTCTAGCGGGAGGCATGGAGACCCAGTACTTC
.	once	TRBV6-5	TRBJ1-5	CASSSEMGLNQPQHF	TGTGCCAGCAGTTCCGAGATGGGACTCAATCAGCCCCAGCATTTT
.	.	TRBV19	TRBJ1-3	CASSILPGAGNTIYF	TGTGCCAGTAGTATATTGCCAGGGGCTGGAAACACCATATATTTT
TRBD1	.	TRBV7-2	TRBJ1-1	CASSLGGTGPMNTEAFF	TGTGCCAGCAGCTTAGGAGGGACAGGACCTATGAACACTGAAGCTTTCTTT
.	.	TRBV19	TRBJ1-5	CASSISGDSNQPQHF	TGTGCCAGTAGTATCTCAGGTGACAGCAATCAGCCCCAGCATTTT
TRBD1	once	TRBV2	TRBJ1-5	CASSDRDRGTLNQPQHF	TGTGCCAGCAGTGACCGGGACAGGGGAACCCTCAATCAGCCCCAGCATTTT
.	.	TRBV5-4	TRBJ2-6	CASSLLIASNSGANVLTF	TGTGCCAGCAGCTTGCTTATCGCATCTAACTCTGGGGCCAACGTCCTGACTTTC
TRBD2	.	TRBV9	TRBJ2-7	CASSVGFSGNYEQYF	TGTGCCAGCAGCGTAGGGTTCAGCGGGAACTACGAGCAGTACTTC
TRBD1	.	TRBV19	TRBJ1-3	CASSFDRAGNTIYF	TGTGCCAGTAGTTTCGACAGGGCTGGAAACACCATATATTTT
.	.	TRBV2	TRBJ2-5	CASGRYQETQYF	TGTGCCAGTGGGAGGTACCAAGAGACCCAGTACTTC
.	.	TRBV19	TRBJ1-6	CASTGSTLRNSPLHF	TGTGCCAGTACGGGGTCCACCCTAAGGAATTCACCCCTCCACTTT
.	.	TRBV7-2	TRBJ2-5	CASSLAGEGETQYF	TGTGCCAGCAGCTTAGCGGGAGAGGGAGAGACCCAGTACTTC
TRBD2	.	TRBV15	TRBJ2-2	CATSRDGVGLAGRTGELFF	TGTGCCACCAGCAGAGATGGAGTAGGGTTAGCGGGACGGACCGGGGAGCTGTTTTTT
TRBD2	once	TRBV4-1	TRBJ2-1	CASSQSSGRAKNNEQFF	TGCGCCAGCAGCCAATCTAGCGGGAGGGCTAAAAACAATGAGCAGTTCTTC
.	few	TRBV28	TRBJ2-1	CASSPSGYDNEQFF	TGTGCCAGCAGTCCGAGCGGTTACGACAATGAGCAGTTCTTC
.	.	TRBV19	TRBJ1-1	CASSITSTGNTEAFF	TGTGCCAGTAGTATAACTTCTACCGGGAACACTGAAGCTTTCTTT
TRBD2	once	TRBV11-2	TRBJ2-1	CASSRELALSSYNEQFF	TGTGCCAGCAGCCGAGAACTAGCGTTGAGCTCCTACAATGAGCAGTTCTTC
TRBD2	.	TRBV6-5	TRBJ2-7	CASSYWASGSYEQYF	TGTGCCAGCAGTTACTGGGCTAGCGGGAGCTACGAGCAGTACTTC
TRBD1	.	TRBV2	TRBJ2-1	CASSVQGISYNEQFF	TGTGCCAGCAGCGTACAGGGGATCTCCTACAATGAGCAGTTCTTC
.	.	TRBV19	TRBJ1-2	CASKVSYREVGGYTF	TGTGCCAGTAAGGTCAGCTACAGGGAAGTCGGCGGCTACACCTTC
.	.	TRBV19	TRBJ1-3	CASSRAGTRSSGNTIYF	TGTGCCAGTAGTCGAGCCGGGACAAGATCCTCTGGAAACACCATATATTTT
.	.	TRBV20-1	TRBJ2-7	CSAWTTYEQYF	TGCAGTGCATGGACTACCTACGAGCAGTACTTC
.	.	TRBV21-1	TRBJ1-2	CASSNGDTYGYTF	TGTGCCAGCAGCAACGGGGACACCTATGGCTACACCTTC
.	.	TRBV4-1	TRBJ1-4	CASSQDGRGGEKLFF	TGCGCCAGCAGCCAAGATGGGCGGGGCGGGGAAAAACTGTTTTTT
.	.	TRBV28	TRBJ2-7	CASRYLSEQYF	TGTGCCAGCAGGTACCTCAGCGAGCAGTACTTC
.	.	TRBV4-1	TRBJ1-2	CASSQEHSPPNYGYTF	TGCGCCAGCAGCCAAGAGCACAGCCCACCTAACTATGGCTACACCTTC
TRBD2	.	TRBV27	TRBJ2-3	CASSRRASGKDTQYF	TGTGCCAGCAGCAGACGGGCTAGCGGGAAGGATACGCAGTATTTT
TRBD1	.	TRBV29-1	TRBJ2-7	CSVRTGGIFEQYF	TGCAGCGTTCGGACAGGGGGTATCTTCGAGCAGTACTTC
.	.	TRBV6-5	TRBJ2-6	CASSYERGAGANVLTF	TGTGCCAGCAGTTACGAAAGGGGTGCTGGGGCCAACGTCCTGACTTTC
TRBD2	.	TRBV4-1	TRBJ2-2	CASSQGLAGEMNTGELFF	TGCGCCAGCAGCCAAGGCCTAGCGGGAGAAATGAACACCGGGGAGCTGTTTTTT
.	.	TRBV6-1	TRBJ1-5	CASSDQANQPQHF	TGTGCCAGCAGTGACCAGGCCAATCAGCCCCAGCATTTT
.	.	TRBV19	TRBJ1-3	CASSSQGVRAGNTIYF	TGTGCCAGTAGTAGCCAGGGTGTTAGAGCTGGAAACACCATATATTTT
.	.	TRBV11-2	TRBJ1-4	CASSPEARREKLFF	TGTGCCAGCAGCCCTGAGGCCCGGAGAGAAAAACTGTTTTTT
TRBD2	few	TRBV24-1	TRBJ2-1	CATSDWLAGAYNEQFF	TGTGCCACCAGTGATTGGCTAGCGGGTGCCTACAATGAGCAGTTCTTC
.	.	TRBV6-2/TRBV6-3	TRBJ1-2	CASSYKAGGYGYTF	TGTGCCAGCAGTTACAAGGCCGGCGGCTATGGCTACACCTTC
.	.	TRBV1	TRBJ2-5	CTSSQGREETQYF	TGCACCAGCAGCCAGGGCAGGGAAGAGACCCAGTACTTC
.	.	TRBV6-9	TRBJ1-1	CASSYRGNTEAFF	TGTGCCAGCAGTTACAGGGGAAACACTGAAGCTTTCTTT
TRBD1	.	TRBV19	TRBJ1-1	CASSGGQVNTEAFF	TGTGCCAGTAGTGGGGGACAGGTGAACACTGAAGCTTTCTTT
.	.	TRBV15	TRBJ1-5	CATSRRGNQPQHF	TGTGCCACCAGCCGCAGGGGTAATCAGCCCCAGCATTTT
TRBD2	.	TRBV19	TRBJ2-7	CASSTISGTSGTYEQYF	TGTGCCAGTAGTACCATCTCCGGGACTAGCGGGACATACGAGCAGTACTTC
.	.	TRBV9	TRBJ2-7	CASSVAAGPSYEQYF	TGTGCCAGCAGCGTAGCGGCGGGACCTTCCTACGAGCAGTACTTC
TRBD2	.	TRBV10-2	TRBJ2-3	CASLEGSGTWTDTQYF	TGCGCCAGCCTGGAGGGAAGCGGGACTTGGACAGATACGCAGTATTTT
.	.	TRBV16	TRBJ2-1	CASSPGLRHNEQFF	TGTGCCAGCAGCCCGGGACTCCGTCACAATGAGCAGTTCTTC
.	.	TRBV29-1	TRBJ1-1	CSVGGRMNTEAFF	TGCAGCGTTGGGGGCAGAATGAACACTGAAGCTTTCTTT
.	.	TRBV3-1/TRBV3-2	TRBJ2-4	CASTSYKNIQYF	TGTGCCAGCACTAGTTACAAAAACATTCAGTACTTC